These T cell receptor beta chains were read from a single sample in a study of graft-versus-host responses after intestinal transplantation. The antigens for these receptors are not known. Some clones are missing from TCRdb's copy, which holds only in-frame ones; the method was immunoSEQ multiplex PCR. The sample lists 84,000 or so clones, approximately 92% seen once, with roughly 0.3% in the top ten. The sequenced sample was unstimulated CD4+ T cells sorted from spleen or lymph node cells, obtained before intestinal transplant. These receptors came from a human donor who received an intestinal transplant. CDR3s include the opening cysteine and the closing phenylalanine or tryptophan. A D gene is named only where the DNA matches it firmly. Expanded clones get a size class; other rows say once, few or many, or leave the size out.

NA,TRBJ1-3,few,TRBV19,TGTGCCAGTAGTATAATCCCATCCGGGGGACCCGCTGGAAACACCATATATTTT,CASSIIPSGGPAGNTIYF
NA,TRBJ1-3,NA,TRBV19,TGTGCCAGTAGTATCTCCAGGACCGGCGGATCTGGAAACACCATATATTTT,CASSISRTGGSGNTIYF
TRBD1,TRBJ2-7,NA,TRBV7-2,TGTGCCAGCAGCTTAGCGACAGGGGGCCAGTACTTC,CASSLATGGQYF
NA,TRBJ1-2,NA,TRBV5-1,TGCGCCAGCAGCCCACATGGAGGGTCGTTTGGGAACGACTACACCTTC,CASSPHGGSFGNDYTF
TRBD2,TRBJ2-3,NA,TRBV5-1,TGCGCCAGCAGCTTGGGACTAGCGGGAGCTTACGTCGGGGTCACAGATACGCAGTATTTT,CASSLGLAGAYVGVTDTQYF
TRBD1,TRBJ2-7,NA,TRBV29-1,TGCAGCGTTGGACAGGGGTACTCCTACGAGCAGTACTTC,CSVGQGYSYEQYF
NA,TRBJ1-1,NA,TRBV27,TGTGCCAGCAGTGTGGCAGGGCACACTGAAGCTTTCTTT,CASSVAGHTEAFF
TRBD2,TRBJ2-1,once,TRBV29-1,TGCAGCGTTGCCCGGGAACTAGCGCATGAGCAGTTCTTC,CSVARELAHEQFF
NA,TRBJ2-5,NA,TRBV30,TGTGCCTGGAGTAAAAGGAGGGAGACCCAGTACTTC,CAWSKRRETQYF
TRBD1,TRBJ1-3,NA,TRBV7-8,TGTGCCAGCAGCTTAGAAGGGGGCAGGAACACCATATATTTT,CASSLEGGRNTIYF
TRBD1,TRBJ2-7,NA,TRBV12-5,TGTGCTAGTGGTCTCCCGGGACAGGGTATCTACGAGCAGTACTTC,CASGLPGQGIYEQYF
TRBD2,TRBJ2-2,NA,TRBV14,TGTGCCAGCAGCCAAGATTCTAGCGGGAGGAAGACCGGGGAGCTGTTTTTT,CASSQDSSGRKTGELFF
TRBD2,TRBJ2-1,NA,TRBV28,TGTGCCAGCACCCCCACGGGAGGTCCTTACAATGAGCAGTTCTTC,CASTPTGGPYNEQFF
NA,TRBJ2-5,NA,TRBV5-6,TGTGCCAGCAGCTTGACAGGGAGCTCGGGGGAAGAGCAGTACTTC,CASSLTGSSGEEQYF
TRBD2,TRBJ2-1,NA,TRBV5-1,TGCGCCAGCAAAAGCGGGAGGGCCGTTAATGAGCAGTTCTTC,CASKSGRAVNEQFF
NA,TRBJ2-6,once,TRBV7-2,TGTGCCAGCAGCTTGGACAGCTCTGGGGCCAACGTCCTGACTTTC,CASSLDSSGANVLTF
TRBD2,TRBJ2-1,NA,TRBV5-1,TGCGCCAGTCGGACTAGCGGGGCCCTTTACAATGAGCAGTTCTTC,CASRTSGALYNEQFF
NA,TRBJ1-4,NA,TRBV5-6,TGTGCCAGCAGCTTGGCGGGGGTAGTGCGTGAAAAACTGTTTTTT,CASSLAGVVREKLFF
TRBD1,TRBJ2-4,NA,TRBV27,TGTGCCAGCAGGACAGGGCTAGCCAAAAACATTCAGTACTTC,CASRTGLAKNIQYF
NA,TRBJ1-3,NA,TRBV9,TGTGCCAGCAGCGTAGCTTTCTCTGGAAACACCATATATTTT,CASSVAFSGNTIYF
NA,TRBJ2-1,NA,TRBV11-2,TGTGCCAGCAGCTTAAGCGGACCCTACAATGAGCAGTTCTTC,CASSLSGPYNEQFF
TRBD1,TRBJ2-3,NA,TRBV6-1,TGTGCCAGCAGCACTGACAGGGGAAATACGCAGTATTTT,CASSTDRGNTQYF
TRBD1,TRBJ2-7,once,TRBV30,TGTGCCTGGGACCGGGACAGGTTTTGGGACGAGCAGTACTTC,CAWDRDRFWDEQYF
NA,TRBJ2-7,NA,TRBV28,TGTGCCAGCAGTTTTCACAACTCCTACGAGCAGTACTTC,CASSFHNSYEQYF
NA,TRBJ1-3,NA,TRBV5-1,TGCGCCAGCAGCTTGGGTCTGATCTCTGGAAACACCATATATTTT,CASSLGLISGNTIYF
NA,TRBJ2-7,NA,TRBV5-6,TGTGCCAGCAGCTTGGCCGGGCGGAAATACGAGCAGTACTTC,CASSLAGRKYEQYF
NA,TRBJ1-1,NA,TRBV28,TGTGCCAGCAGTGGTACGGGGCGCACTGAAGCTTTCTTT,CASSGTGRTEAFF
NA,TRBJ2-7,NA,TRBV28,TGTGCCAGCAGTTCGACCCGCCTCGGACAGAAAGGGACCGGGTACGAGCAGTACTTC,CASSSTRLGQKGTGYEQYF
NA,TRBJ1-2,NA,TRBV7-2,TGTGCCAGCAGCTTATATCGTGGAGAGGAGAAGTATGGCTACACCTTC,CASSLYRGEEKYGYTF
NA,TRBJ1-1,NA,TRBV19,TGTGCCAGTAGTATCTACTTGGGCAGATCTAACACTGAAGCTTTCTTT,CASSIYLGRSNTEAFF
NA,TRBJ1-2,NA,TRBV2,TGTGCCAGCAGTCTACAGGGACAACTATGGGGCTACACCTTC,CASSLQGQLWGYTF
TRBD1,TRBJ2-7,NA,TRBV6-1,TGTGCCAGCAGTAGGGACAGGTCCTACGAGCAGTACTTC,CASSRDRSYEQYF
NA,TRBJ2-7,NA,TRBV10-1,TGCGCCAGCAGTGACCCAACAGACCCCTACGAGCAGTACTTC,CASSDPTDPYEQYF
TRBD1,TRBJ1-5,medium-sized,TRBV2,TGTGCCAGCAGTGTGGGACAGTTGAGCAATCAGCCCCAGCATTTT,CASSVGQLSNQPQHF
TRBD2,TRBJ2-7,few,TRBV11-2,TGTGCCAGCAGCTTAGTTGGGACTAGCGTAGGCGAGCAGTACTTC,CASSLVGTSVGEQYF
TRBD1,TRBJ1-5,NA,TRBV4-1,TGCGCCAGCAGCCAAGTAGGACAGGGAGAGGTTCAGCCCCAGCATTTT,CASSQVGQGEVQPQHF
TRBD1,TRBJ2-3,NA,TRBV27,TGTGCCAGCAGTTTAAAAAGACAGGGGGCGCCCCCGGGAGGGCCAAAAGATACGCAGTATTTT,CASSLKRQGAPPGGPKDTQYF